One and the same sample provided the 5 T cell receptor beta chains below, sequenced in a study of OX40 agonist ivuxolimab in advanced cancers. The library was built by means of the immunoSEQ multiplex PCR assay. This is the immuneACCESS table as TCRdb keeps it, with only in-frame sequences that have V and J called. A part of the clones is gone; compared with another copy, unresolved V genes explain less than half, and the rest is unexplained. Recorded for this sample are around 60,000 clones; more than 85% of them occurred a single time. Clones ranked in the top ten supply about 13% of the sample. The specimen was CD4+ or CD8+ T cells sorted from blood, collected in a trial of the OX40 agonist ivuxolimab. Every receptor here comes from an adult with an advanced solid tumor such as melanoma, head and neck, liver or kidney cancer.

The chain joins TRBV5-1 to TRBJ1-3; D unresolved. Trimming stripped 2 bases from V and 2 bases from J, with 8 bases between. Germline V lookup: CDR1 SGHRS, CDR2 YFSETQ. The length of the CDR3 is 14 residues. The CDR3, as DNA: TGCGCCAGCAGCTTAAGCGGTACTGGAAACACCATATATTTT. This translates into CASSLSGTGNTIYF.

This rearrangement joins TRBV10-1 to TRBJ1-5, with 7 positions matching TRBD1. The CDR3 sequence is 21 residues long. CDR1 is WNHNN, CDR2 SYGVQD, per germline (reference sequence). V gave up 0 bases and J gave up 9 bases; unmatched junction bases: 26. CDR3: CASSESLSWDSPPGCGWPQHF. CDR3 DNA sequence: TGCGCCAGCAGTGAGTCGCTAAGTTGGGACAGTCCGCCGGGGTGCGGTTGGCCCCAGCATTTT.

V gene TRBV25-1 combines with J gene TRBJ2-4; 8 bases fit TRBD1. This CDR3 comprises 16 residues. The trim removed 2 bases at V and 7 bases at J, leaving 10 bases unmatched. Germline V gene lookup returns CDR1 MGHDK and CDR2 SYGVNS. The CDR3 spells CASSEGQGVSENIQYF. The DNA of the CDR3 is TGTGCCAGCAGTGAAGGACAGGGAGTATCGGAGAACATTCAGTACTTC.

V is TRBV11-3 and J is TRBJ2-2; D remains unclear. V dropped 5 bases and J dropped 0 bases, with 10 bases sitting between them. The CDR3 runs to 15 residues. Germline assignment: CDR1 SGHNT and CDR2 YENEEA. The CDR3 region is CASSGGTTNTGELFF. The CDR3 DNA follows: TGTGCCAGCAGCGGCGGCACCACGAACACCGGGGAGCTGTTTTTT.

The rearrangement joins TRBV4-3 to TRBJ1-3, with TRBD1 as a possible D gene (5 bases). V was clipped by 2 bases and J by 1 base, with 9 bases between them. Germline V gene sequence: CDR1 LGHNA, CDR2 YSLEER. The CDR3 has 15 amino acids. This CDR3 is CASSQKTGSGNTIYF. The CDR3 bases are TGCGCCAGCAGCCAAAAAACAGGATCTGGAAACACCATATATTTT.